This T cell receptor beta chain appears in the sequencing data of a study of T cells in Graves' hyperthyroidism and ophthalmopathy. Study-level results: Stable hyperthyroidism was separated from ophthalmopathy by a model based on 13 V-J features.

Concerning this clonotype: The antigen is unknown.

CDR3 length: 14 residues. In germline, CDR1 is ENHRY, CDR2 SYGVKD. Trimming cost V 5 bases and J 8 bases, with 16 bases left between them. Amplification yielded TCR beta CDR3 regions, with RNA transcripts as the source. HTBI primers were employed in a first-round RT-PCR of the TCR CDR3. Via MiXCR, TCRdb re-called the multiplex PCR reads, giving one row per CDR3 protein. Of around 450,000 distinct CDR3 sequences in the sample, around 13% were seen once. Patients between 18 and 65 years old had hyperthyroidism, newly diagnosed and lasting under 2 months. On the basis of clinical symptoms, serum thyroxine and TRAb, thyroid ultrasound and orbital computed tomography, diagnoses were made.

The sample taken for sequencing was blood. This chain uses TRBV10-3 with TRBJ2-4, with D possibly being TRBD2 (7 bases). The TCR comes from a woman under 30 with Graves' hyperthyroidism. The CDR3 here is CAISPLGGADIQYF. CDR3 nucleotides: TGTGCCATCAGTCCCCTGGGGGGGGCGGACATTCAGTACTTC.